These T cell receptor beta chains were read from a single sample in a study of T-cell reconstitution after alpha-beta-depleted transplantation in children. Using its own MiXCR run on the PCR reads, TCRdb lists one record per CDR3 protein. The sample consists of roughly 570,000 distinct CDR3 sequences, 25% to 30% of them appearing once. The sequences come from PBMCs, collected before TCRalphabeta/CD19-depleted stem cell transplant. All receptors come from a boy under three years old with Wiskott-Aldrich syndrome, due to receive a stem cell transplant. The CDR3 runs from the conserved cysteine through the conserved F or W. The order of the fields is J gene, clone size, D gene, V gene, CDR3 DNA, CDR3 protein. The D gene is left open where the match is weak. For some rows the clone size is stated as once, few or many, or as a class when expanded; others skip it.

TRBJ1-1	few	NA	TRBV10-3	TGTGCCATCAGTGAGGTCGGACCCGGGACAACGGCTTTCTTT	CAISEVGPGTTAFF
TRBJ2-5	NA	TRBD1	TRBV12-3/TRBV12-4	TGTGCCAGCAATAAACAGGGGCTCTCAGAGACCCAGTACTTC	CASNKQGLSETQYF
TRBJ2-7	few	NA	TRBV7-9	TGTGCCAGCAGCTCAAGGGGAGAAGGGGAGTTATACGAGCAGTACTTC	CASSSRGEGELYEQYF
TRBJ1-1	few	NA	TRBV10-3	TGTGCCAGCAGGGGTGCCAACTCTGAAGCTTTCTTT	CASRGANSEAFF
TRBJ1-4	few	NA	TRBV7-9	TGTGCCAGCAGCTCGGAGGGAGAACAGATTAATGAAAAACTGTTTTTT	CASSSEGEQINEKLFF
TRBJ2-6	NA	NA	TRBV24-1	TGTGCCACCAGTGATGCCCGCTCTGGGGCCAACGTCCTGACTTTC	CATSDARSGANVLTF
TRBJ2-5	NA	TRBD2	TRBV18	TGTGCCAGCTCACCGGCCGGGACTAAAGAGACCCAGTACTTC	CASSPAGTKETQYF
TRBJ2-3	NA	NA	TRBV5-1	TGCGCCAGCAGCTCCCCTGGACAGCCAGATACGCAGTATTTT	CASSSPGQPDTQYF
TRBJ2-2	NA	TRBD2	TRBV11-2	TGTGCCAGCAGCTTAACTCCGGGACTAGCGGGTTTCACCGGGGAGCTGTTTTTT	CASSLTPGLAGFTGELFF
TRBJ2-7	NA	NA	TRBV7-2	TGTGCCAGCAGCTTAGGCGGCTCCCTCTCCCCCGAGCAGTACTTC	CASSLGGSLSPEQYF
TRBJ2-5	few	NA	TRBV7-2	TGTGCCAGCAGCTTAAAAAGGGGGACGGCCCAGTACTTC	CASSLKRGTAQYF
TRBJ2-1	few	NA	TRBV10-3	TGTGCCATCAGTGGGAGACAGTCCGATGAGCAGTTCTTC	CAISGRQSDEQFF
TRBJ1-6	few	NA	TRBV7-2	TGTGCCAGCAGCTTCGCAACGCTACCCCTCCACTTT	CASSFATLPLHF
TRBJ2-1	NA	NA	TRBV7-9	TGTGCCAGCAGCTTATTCCCCGCCGGCGTGTGTAATGAGCAGTTCTTC	CASSLFPAGVCNEQFF
TRBJ2-5	once	TRBD1	TRBV5-1	TGCGCCAGCAGCTTGGCGGGACAGGGAGATGAGACCCAGTACTTC	CASSLAGQGDETQYF
TRBJ1-1	NA	NA	TRBV20-1	TGCAGTGCTGCACAGGGGAACACTGAAGCTTTCTTT	CSAAQGNTEAFF
TRBJ2-1	NA	TRBD2	TRBV7-9	TGTGCCAGCAGCCTTAGCGGGGGGGAGCAGTTCTTC	CASSLSGGEQFF
TRBJ2-3	few	NA	TRBV5-6	TGTGCCAGCAGCTTTGGACTCTTAAGCACAGATACGCAGTATTTT	CASSFGLLSTDTQYF
TRBJ2-3	NA	NA	TRBV29-1	TGCAGCGTGGCTAAGGGACGGACCACAGATACGCAGTATTTT	CSVAKGRTTDTQYF
TRBJ2-3	once	TRBD2	TRBV5-1	TGCGCCAGCAGCTCGGGACTAGCGGGAGGGTTGGATACGCAGTATTTT	CASSSGLAGGLDTQYF
TRBJ2-1	NA	TRBD2	TRBV5-1	TGCGCCAGCAGCACCGGGACTAGCGGGAGATTGAGTGAGCAGTTCTTC	CASSTGTSGRLSEQFF
TRBJ2-5	NA	NA	TRBV29-1	TGCAGCGCTACGACTAGCCAAGAGACCCAGTACTTC	CSATTSQETQYF
TRBJ2-5	many	TRBD2	TRBV5-4	TGTGCCAGCAGTAGTGGACTAGCGGGAGGATTGGGAGAGACCCAGTACTTC	CASSSGLAGGLGETQYF
TRBJ2-1	NA	TRBD2	TRBV12-3/TRBV12-4	TGTGCCAGCAGTGTTAGCGGGAGTGCGCACAATGAGCAGTTCTTC	CASSVSGSAHNEQFF
TRBJ2-5	NA	TRBD1	TRBV5-1	TGCGCCAGCAGCTCCTTCTCGGGACAGGGGGCTTTAGGGACCCAGTACTTC	CASSSFSGQGALGTQYF
TRBJ1-6	few	NA	TRBV7-9	TGTGCCAGCAGCAGGGACCGTTCACCCCTCCACTTT	CASSRDRSPLHF
TRBJ2-7	NA	NA	TRBV5-1	TGCGCCAGCAGCCTCGAGCCTACTTACGAGCAGTACTTC	CASSLEPTYEQYF
TRBJ2-2	NA	TRBD1	TRBV4-1	TGCGCCAGCAGCCAAGATCGCACAGGGGTGAACAATCCCGGGGAGCTGTTTTTT	CASSQDRTGVNNPGELFF
TRBJ2-7	NA	TRBD1	TRBV27	TGTGCCAGCAGTTTTAGGGGACAGGGAAGCAAGTACGAGCAGTACTTC	CASSFRGQGSKYEQYF
TRBJ1-4	few	TRBD1	TRBV28	TGTGCCAGCAGTACAGGGGCTACTAATGAAAAACTGTTTTTT	CASSTGATNEKLFF
TRBJ2-5	few	TRBD2	TRBV6-1	TGTGCCAGCAGTGGGACTAGCGAGGAGACCCAGTACTTC	CASSGTSEETQYF
TRBJ1-6	NA	NA	TRBV9	TGTGCCAGCAGCAAGGGGCAAGCCTATAATTCACCCCTCCACTTT	CASSKGQAYNSPLHF
TRBJ1-2	few	NA	TRBV20-1	TGCAGTTCCGTCGGCGCTAACTATGGCTACACCTTC	CSSVGANYGYTF
TRBJ2-1	NA	NA	TRBV4-1	TGCGCCAGCAGCCAAGGGCAGTTCGGGACTCCAAATCTGTTCTTC	CASSQGQFGTPNLFF
TRBJ1-2	few	TRBD1	TRBV7-8	TGTGCCAGCAGCCCCAAGGGGGATAGGACAGGGAGCCTTTATGGCTACACCTTC	CASSPKGDRTGSLYGYTF
TRBJ2-1	NA	NA	TRBV7-9	TGTGCCAGCAGCCACCGACGCGACTCCTACAATGAGCAGTTCTTC	CASSHRRDSYNEQFF
TRBJ2-3	few	NA	TRBV5-1	TGCGCCAGCAGCCCCATTCTCCTTAGCACAGATACGCAGTATTTT	CASSPILLSTDTQYF
TRBJ2-5	few	NA	TRBV9	TGTGCCAGCAGCCGGCGGGGCGGATCCCAACAAGAGACCCAGTACTTC	CASSRRGGSQQETQYF
TRBJ2-3	few	NA	TRBV10-3	TGTGCCATCAGTAGGAAGGGCACAGATACGCAGTATTTT	CAISRKGTDTQYF
TRBJ1-1	NA	NA	TRBV4-1	TGCGCCAGCAGCCAAGTAGGGATGGCTGAAGCTTTCTTT	CASSQVGMAEAFF
TRBJ2-7	NA	NA	TRBV5-1	TGCGCCAGCAGCCCGGACTTTGGGTACGAGCAGTACTTC	CASSPDFGYEQYF
TRBJ2-5	few	NA	TRBV6-1	TGTGCCAGCAGAACCGAGGGGCAAGAGACCCAGTACTTC	CASRTEGQETQYF
TRBJ2-1	once	TRBD2	TRBV4-2	TGTGCCAGCAGCGCGGGACTAGGCCTGGCCAATGAGCAGTTCTTC	CASSAGLGLANEQFF
TRBJ2-2	NA	NA	TRBV10-3	TGTGCCATCAGTGAGTCTTGGAACACCGGGGAGCTGTTTTTT	CAISESWNTGELFF
TRBJ2-1	NA	TRBD2	TRBV9	TGTGCCAGCAGCGTATATAGCGGGAAGGGCTTCGATGAGCAGTTCTTC	CASSVYSGKGFDEQFF